Reported below is one T cell receptor (beta chain). Using a J-beta primer mix together with a sample-barcoded 5' primer, a second PCR was run for about 6 to 12 cycles. In TCRdb, the 5' RACE reads were re-called with MiXCR into one record per CDR3 protein. The table includes some 1.6 million distinct CDR3 sequences, around 36% detected once. This specimen comes from a study of blood T cells in healthy people across ages. The source is a woman between 25 and 40 years old in good health. The sample was blood.

CDR3 region: CASSATHSYEQYF. DNA for the CDR3: TGTGCCAGCAGTGCAACGCATTCCTACGAGCAGTACTTC. The rearrangement joins TRBV6-5 to TRBJ2-5; D remains unclear. The J call may be faulty, since TRBJ2-7 better matches the DNA end. The CDR3 has 13 residues. Germline assignment: CDR1 MNHEY and CDR2 SVGAGI.